Shown below are 12 T cell receptor beta chains from a single sample sequenced in a study of T cells in Graves' hyperthyroidism and ophthalmopathy. The CDR3 regions of TCR beta were amplified from RNA transcripts. HTBI primers drove first-round RT-PCR of the TCR CDR3. TCRdb analysed the multiplex PCR reads with MiXCR anew, one entry per CDR3 protein. The sample lists around 520,000 distinct CDR3 sequences, less than 25% occurring once. The sequenced sample consisted of blood. All receptors come from a woman aged 25 to 39 with Graves' ophthalmopathy.

Many counts were recorded for this clonotype. The chain employs TRBV7-2 and TRBJ2-5, with 9 bases matching TRBD2. Germline CDR1 reads SGHTA; CDR2 reads FQGNSA. The CDR3 totals 15 residues. V trimming: 5 bases; J trimming: 2 bases; junction bases outside the gene matches: 6. The CDR3 sequence: CASSRSGGGQETQYF. CDR3 sequence (DNA): TGTGCCAGCAGCCGTAGCGGGGGTGGGCAAGAGACCCAGTACTTC.

This clonotype came up many times. The CDR3 nucleotides are TGTGCCAGCAGCTCGGGACAGGGGGATGGAAACACCATATATTTT. Its protein product is CASSSGQGDGNTIYF. The chain uses TRBV11-3 and TRBJ1-3; the match to TRBD1 covers 11 bases. In germline, CDR1 is SGHNT, CDR2 YENEEA. The CDR3 runs 15 residues. V shed 4 bases and J 3 bases; nucleotides not matched to a gene: 2.

Worth noting for this clonotype: With a much larger clone just one base away, this may be a read error. This is likely a read error, given that the CDR3 carries no conserved phenylalanine or tryptophan at its end. This sequence joins TRBV11-1 and TRBJ1-3, with TRBD1 matching 7 bases. The CDR3 sequence is 16 residues long. The V gene end was trimmed by 1 base and the J gene end by 0 bases; junction bases not matched to a gene: 3. CDR1 is SGHAT, CDR2 FQDESV, per germline (reference sequence). The CDR3 nucleotides are TGTGCCAGCAGCTTAGGGACAGGAGGCTCTGGAAACACCATATATTCT. Protein sequence: CASSLGTGGSGNTIYS.

This clonotype appeared a few times. The DNA of the CDR3 is TGTGCCAGCAGTCTCCGCCAGACACTCTCGAGGAGGGAGCAGTACTTC. It codes for CASSLRQTLSRREQYF. This chain connects TRBV28 to TRBJ2-7, with D possibly being TRBD2 (5 bases). Trimming took off 5 bases at V and 7 bases at J, with 24 bases between the two ends. CDR3 length: 16 amino acids. Germline-derived CDR1 and CDR2 are MDHEN and SYDVKM.

The chain recombines TRBV28 with TRBJ2-7; 15 nucleotides match TRBD2. J lost 5 bases, V lost 5 bases, and 10 bases had no gene match. CDR1 is MDHEN and CDR2 is SYDVKM in the germline V gene. The length of the CDR3 is 17 residues. The CDR3 coding sequence is TGTGCCAGCAGTCCACGGACTAGCGGGAGGGCCGGAAACGAGCAGTACTTC. Amino acid sequence: CASSPRTSGRAGNEQYF.

This clonotype has ten or more counts. The chain uses TRBV12-3 or TRBV12-4 and TRBJ1-2; TRBD1 might be the D (6 bases). This CDR3 is 15 amino acids long. The ends were cut back, 6 bases at V and 5 bases at J, with 19 bases in the middle. The CDR3 sequence: CASSYQGIDLYGYTF. The CDR3 DNA sequence: TGTGCCAGCAGCTATCAGGGGATAGATCTTTATGGCTACACCTTC.

The gene calls are TRBV4-3 and TRBJ2-7; 9 bases are shared with TRBD2. Germline V gene lookup returns CDR1 LGHNA and CDR2 YSLEER. There are 15 residues in the CDR3. Unmatched junction bases numbered 11, after V lost 4 bases and J lost 7 bases. This chain's CDR3 is CASSPRGSGSQEQYF. The CDR3 DNA follows: TGCGCCAGCAGCCCCCGAGGTAGCGGGAGTCAGGAGCAGTACTTC.

This clonotype has at least ten counts. The chain carries TRBV20-1 and TRBJ2-5, with 12 bases that match TRBD2. The CDR3 runs to 16 residues. Germline V gives CDR1 DFQATT, CDR2 SNEGSKA (reference sequence). J gave up 5 bases and V 3 bases, and 10 bases lay outside the gene matches. The CDR3 region is CSARDPSGGAHETQYF. The CDR3 nucleotides read TGCAGTGCTAGGGACCCTAGCGGGGGGGCCCACGAGACCCAGTACTTC.

This clonotype was seen ten or more times. This chain uses TRBV24-1 with TRBJ2-7; unclear D gene. This CDR3 has 16 residues. Trimming cost V 2 bases and J 0 bases, with 13 bases left between them. The germline CDR1 and CDR2 sequences are KGHDR and SFDVKD. CDR3 nucleotides: TGTGCCACCAGTGATTCTACGGGCTGGAGCTCCTACGAGCAGTACTTC. As protein: CATSDSTGWSSYEQYF.

This clonotype was seen many times. The V gene is TRBV29-1, the J gene TRBJ2-5, with D hard to call. Germline assignment: CDR1 SQVTM and CDR2 ANQGSEA. The CDR3 sequence is 11 residues long. Trimming removed 4 bases at V and 5 bases at J, with 8 bases between. The CDR3 DNA sequence: TGCAGCGTTGTGGCTGGTGAGACCCAGTACTTC. Residues: CSVVAGETQYF.

This clonotype was detected ten times or more. The rearrangement joins TRBV2 to TRBJ1-1; D is perhaps TRBD1 (6 bases). CDR3 size: 16 residues. V lost 6 bases and J 0 bases, leaving 17 bases between the germline ends. CDR1 is SNHLY and CDR2 is FYNNEI in the germline V gene. As DNA, the CDR3 is TGTGCCAGCAGGGCCGGGGGGGCGGCAATGAACACTGAAGCTTTCTTT. It specifies CASRAGGAAMNTEAFF.

This clonotype was observed many times. The V call is TRBV28, the J call TRBJ1-1, with D possibly TRBD1 on 6 matching bases. Trimming pared 1 base from V and 0 bases from J, leaving 12 bases between. Germline assignment: CDR1 MDHEN and CDR2 SYDVKM. CDR3 length: 16 amino acids. CDR3 nucleotide sequence: TGTGCCAGCAGTTTATTCCCCGGGGGCGTGAACACTGAAGCTTTCTTT. Translating it yields CASSLFPGGVNTEAFF.